The present T cell receptor (beta chain) was sequenced within a study of T cell responses to AZD1222 COVID-19 vaccine (dated by TCRdb to about 2021). Study-level background: A total of 233 trial participants underwent TCR sequencing, of whom about 210 had received two doses of AZD1222 and roughly 26 had received two doses of the MenACWY control vaccine. Trial participants were enrolled into age subgroups of 18-55, 56-69 and 70-plus years, which contained 148, 28 and 57 TCR-sequenced participants, respectively.

The germline V gene supplies CDR1 SGHDT and CDR2 YYEEEE. V and J are truncated by 7 bases and 4 bases respectively, leaving an intervening sequence of 15 bases. Including cysteine and phenylalanine, the CDR3 has 13 amino acids. The retained sequence is limited to the CDR3, 39 bases, with the frame set at the first base. General study outcomes and caveats: Epitopes outside the regions mutated in the B.1.351 and B.1.1.7 variants were reportedly recognized by nearly half of the unique spike-specific TCRs. After two AZD1222 doses, spike-specific TCR breadth and depth were significantly higher than at day 0 and than in MenACWY recipients. The whole spike protein was spanned by vaccine-associated CD4 TCRs, and dominant responses were seen in regions 160-218 and 743-854. Conclusions about previously exposed vaccinees were limited because only a handful of AZD1222 recipients were SARS-CoV-2 seropositive at baseline. In the small 56-69-year group, the increase in depth fell short of significance, most likely because of low power. Participants were mostly white British, with more females than males. The authors suggested clonal diversity may have been underestimated. Because no day 14 peak-response samples were available, repertoires were characterized only after the peak T cell response.

Points on this clone: The antigen this receptor binds is unknown. No base-level quality is on record; no much larger clone is a single base apart.

The CDR3 regions of human TCRbeta chains were analyzed by immunosequencing. The authors' pipeline ran thus. Repertoire TCRs were matched against a reference library of SARS-CoV-2-specific TCRs generated with the MIRA antigen-specificity platform. Breadth was defined as the fraction of unique TCRs that were SARS-CoV-2-associated. Depth was defined as the fraction of total T cells that were SARS-CoV-2-associated. Using the MIRA data, every spike-specific TCR was mapped to the spike region that the TCR reacted to and assigned to either a CD4 or a CD8 class. Log10-transformed breadth and depth values were compared by one-way ANOVA with Sidak's multiple comparisons tests. TCRdb provides this immuneACCESS table in a form limited to in-frame rearrangements. Some clones are lacking; in checked studies, under half of them reflect an unresolved V gene, and why the rest are absent is not known. V, J and clone size are those of that table, while D and trimming were read from the DNA. The sample table records over 85,000 clones; 65% to 85% of these occur just once. The ten top clones hold over 12% of the sample.

What this sample's time point label stands for: about 28 days (+/-7) after the second vaccine dose. AZD1222 recipients whose second dose came at about 4 weeks and those whose second dose came at about 12 weeks were combined into one group, since spike-specific TCR depth and breadth did not differ between the two schedules. Vaccinee samples came from UK trials COV001 and COV002, including a single-blind randomized controlled phase 2/3 trial of AZD1222 (ChAdOx1 nCoV-19) in healthy adults. For TCRbeta chain sequencing, PBMC samples were collected from trial participants at day 0 and at day 28 after the second dose.

This receptor was identified in an adult who received the AZD1222 COVID-19 vaccine. Here the chain combines TRBV5-6 and TRBJ2-7; a tentative D call is TRBD1 (6 bases match). The source was peripheral blood, collected 28 days after the second AZD1222 dose. The CDR3 reads CASGPGHLYEQYF. The sequenced DNA: TGTGCCAGCGGACCGGGACACTTATACGAGCAGTACTTC.